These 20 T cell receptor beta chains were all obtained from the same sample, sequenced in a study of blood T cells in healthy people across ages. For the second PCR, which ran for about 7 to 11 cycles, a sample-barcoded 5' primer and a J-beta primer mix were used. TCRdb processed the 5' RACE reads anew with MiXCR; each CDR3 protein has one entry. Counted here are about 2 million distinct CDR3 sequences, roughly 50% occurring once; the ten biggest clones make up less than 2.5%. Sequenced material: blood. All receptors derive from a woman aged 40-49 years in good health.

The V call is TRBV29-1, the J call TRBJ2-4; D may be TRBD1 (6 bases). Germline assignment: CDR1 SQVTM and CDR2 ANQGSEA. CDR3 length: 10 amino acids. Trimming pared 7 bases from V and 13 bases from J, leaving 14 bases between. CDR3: CSGGDNEQYF. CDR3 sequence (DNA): TGCAGCGGAGGGGACAATGAGCAGTACTTC.

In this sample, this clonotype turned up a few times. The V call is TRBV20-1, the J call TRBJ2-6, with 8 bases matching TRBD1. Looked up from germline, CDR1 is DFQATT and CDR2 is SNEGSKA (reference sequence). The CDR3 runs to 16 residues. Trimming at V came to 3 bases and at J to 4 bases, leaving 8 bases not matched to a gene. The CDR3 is CSARDRALDGANVLTF. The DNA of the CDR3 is TGCAGTGCTAGGGACAGGGCTTTGGACGGGGCCAACGTCCTGACTTTC.

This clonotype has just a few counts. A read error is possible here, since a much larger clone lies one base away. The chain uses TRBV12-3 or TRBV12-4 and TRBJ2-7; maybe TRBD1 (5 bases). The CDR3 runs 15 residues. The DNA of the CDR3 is TGTGCCAGCAGTTTAGGGCAGGGTGGCTCCTACGGGCAGTACTTC. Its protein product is CASSLGQGGSYGQYF.

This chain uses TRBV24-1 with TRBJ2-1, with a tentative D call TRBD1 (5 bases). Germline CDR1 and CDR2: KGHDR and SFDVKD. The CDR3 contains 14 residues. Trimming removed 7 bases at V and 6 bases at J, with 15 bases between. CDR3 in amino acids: CATRDIGAPNEQFF. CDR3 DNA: TGTGCCACCAGGGATATAGGGGCCCCCAATGAGCAGTTCTTC.

CDR3 region: CASSSRSGSSTDTQYF. In nucleotides, the CDR3 is TGTGCCAGCAGCTCCCGTAGCGGGTCCAGCACAGATACGCAGTATTTT. The gene calls are TRBV5-6 and TRBJ2-3; 7 positions agree with TRBD2. Germline assignment: CDR1 SGHDT and CDR2 YYEEEE. Germline trimming cut 3 bases from V and 0 bases from J; bases unmatched to any gene: 7. The CDR3 is 16 residues long.

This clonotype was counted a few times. The CDR3: CSARTGGVDGYTF. CDR3 nucleotide sequence: TGCAGTGCTAGGACAGGGGGGGTGGATGGCTACACCTTC. The chain recombines TRBV20-1 with TRBJ1-2, with TRBD1 identical over 9 bases. V was pared by 3 bases and J by 6 bases, with 5 bases of the junction left unmatched. Germline V gene data show CDR1 as DFQATT and CDR2 as SNEGSKA (reference sequence). CDR3 length: 13 residues.

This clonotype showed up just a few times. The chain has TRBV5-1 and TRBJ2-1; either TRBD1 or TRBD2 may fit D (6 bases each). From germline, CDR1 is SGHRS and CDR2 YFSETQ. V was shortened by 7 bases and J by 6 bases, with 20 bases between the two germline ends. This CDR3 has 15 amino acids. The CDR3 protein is CASSTPAGEANEQFF. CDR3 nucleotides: TGCGCCAGCTCTACCCCAGCAGGGGAGGCCAATGAGCAGTTCTTC. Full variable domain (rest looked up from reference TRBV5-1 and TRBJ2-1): KAGVTQTPRYLIKTRGQQVTLSCSPISGHRSVSWYQQTPGQGLQFLFEYFSETQRNKGNFPGRFSGRQFSNSRSEMNVSTLELGDSALYLCASSTPAGEANEQFFGPGTRLTVL.

The chain's CDR3 is CSWDRDGYTF. The CDR3 DNA is TGCAGCTGGGACAGGGACGGCTACACCTTC. The V and J genes are TRBV20-1 and TRBJ1-2; 9 bases are a match to TRBD1. Germline-derived CDR1 and CDR2 are DFQATT and SNEGSKA (reference sequence). The CDR3 is 10 amino acids.

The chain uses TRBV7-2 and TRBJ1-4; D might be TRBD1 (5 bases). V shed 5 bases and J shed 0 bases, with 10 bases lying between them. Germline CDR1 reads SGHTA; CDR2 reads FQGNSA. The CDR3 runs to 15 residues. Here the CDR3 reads CASSTRQSTNEKLFF. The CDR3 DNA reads TGTGCCAGCAGCACCCGACAGTCAACTAATGAAAAACTGTTTTTT.

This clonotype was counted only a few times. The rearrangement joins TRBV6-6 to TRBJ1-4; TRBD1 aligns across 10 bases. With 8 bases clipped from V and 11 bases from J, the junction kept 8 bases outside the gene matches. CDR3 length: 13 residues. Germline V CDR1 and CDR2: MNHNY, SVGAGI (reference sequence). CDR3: CASGDRGRLKLFF. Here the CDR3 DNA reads TGTGCCAGCGGGGACAGGGGCCGTCTGAAACTGTTTTTT.

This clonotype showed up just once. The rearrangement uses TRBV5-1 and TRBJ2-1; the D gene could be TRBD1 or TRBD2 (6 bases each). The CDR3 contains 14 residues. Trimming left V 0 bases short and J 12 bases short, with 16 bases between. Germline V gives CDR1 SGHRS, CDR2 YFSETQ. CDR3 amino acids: CASSLDGDEGGQFF. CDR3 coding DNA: TGCGCCAGCAGCTTGGACGGGGATGAGGGGGGGCAGTTCTTC.

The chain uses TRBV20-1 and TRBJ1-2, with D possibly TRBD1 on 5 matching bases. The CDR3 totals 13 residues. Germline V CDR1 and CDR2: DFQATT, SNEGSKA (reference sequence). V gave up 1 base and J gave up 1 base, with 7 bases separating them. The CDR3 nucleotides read TGCAGTGCTAGAGGGGGGATTAACTATGGCTACACCTTC. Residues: CSARGGINYGYTF.

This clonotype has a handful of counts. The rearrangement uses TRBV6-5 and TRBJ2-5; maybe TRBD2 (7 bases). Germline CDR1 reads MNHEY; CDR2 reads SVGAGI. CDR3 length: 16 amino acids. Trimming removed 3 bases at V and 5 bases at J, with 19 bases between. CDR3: CASSYTGTKGGETQYF. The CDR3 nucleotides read TGTGCCAGCAGTTATACTGGGACTAAGGGGGGGGAGACCCAGTACTTC.

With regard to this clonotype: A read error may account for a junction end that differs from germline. The CDR3 is CTSSPNRGGTDTQYF. CDR3 bases: TGCACCAGCAGCCCCAACAGGGGAGGAACAGATACGCAGTATTTT. The chain combines TRBV5-1 with TRBJ2-3; possible D gene TRBD1, 7 bases. Germline V lookup: CDR1 SGHRS, CDR2 YFSETQ. The CDR3 extends over 15 amino acids.

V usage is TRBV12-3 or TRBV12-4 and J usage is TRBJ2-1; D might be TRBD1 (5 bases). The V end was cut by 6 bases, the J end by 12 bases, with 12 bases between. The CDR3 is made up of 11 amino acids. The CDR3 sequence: CASRQGVVQFF. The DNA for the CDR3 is TGTGCCAGCAGACAAGGGGTTGTGCAGTTCTTC.

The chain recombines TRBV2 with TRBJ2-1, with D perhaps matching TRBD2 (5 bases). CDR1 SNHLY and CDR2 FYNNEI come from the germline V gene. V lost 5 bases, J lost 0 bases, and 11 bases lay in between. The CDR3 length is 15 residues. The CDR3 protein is CASSPGSLSYNEQFF. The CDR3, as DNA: TGTGCCAGCAGTCCGGGGTCTCTCTCCTACAATGAGCAGTTCTTC.

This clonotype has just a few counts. CDR3 sequence reads: CSARRDGQYGYTF. CDR3 in DNA: TGCAGTGCTAGGAGGGACGGCCAGTATGGCTACACCTTC. The chain has TRBV20-1 and TRBJ1-2, with D maybe TRBD1 (5 bases). V dropped 3 bases and J dropped 5 bases, with 13 bases sitting between them. CDR1 is DFQATT and CDR2 is SNEGSKA in the germline V gene (reference sequence). This CDR3 comprises 13 residues.

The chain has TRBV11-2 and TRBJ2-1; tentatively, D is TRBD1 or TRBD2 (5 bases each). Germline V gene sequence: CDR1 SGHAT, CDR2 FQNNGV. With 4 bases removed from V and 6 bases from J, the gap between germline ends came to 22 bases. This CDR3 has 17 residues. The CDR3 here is CASSSLDGARKSNEQFF. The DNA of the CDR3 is TGTGCCAGCAGCTCACTCGACGGGGCACGGAAGAGCAATGAGCAGTTCTTC.

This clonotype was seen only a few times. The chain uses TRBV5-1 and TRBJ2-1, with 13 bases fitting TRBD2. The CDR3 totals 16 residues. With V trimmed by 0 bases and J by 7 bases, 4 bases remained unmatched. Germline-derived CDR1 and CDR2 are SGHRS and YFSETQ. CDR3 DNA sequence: TGCGCCAGCAGCTTGGCGACTAGCGGGAGGAGGAATGAGCAGTTCTTC. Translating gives CASSLATSGRRNEQFF.

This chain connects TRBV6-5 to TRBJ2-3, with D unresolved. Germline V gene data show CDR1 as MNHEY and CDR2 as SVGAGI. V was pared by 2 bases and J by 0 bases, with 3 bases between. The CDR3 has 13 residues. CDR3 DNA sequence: TGTGCCAGCAGTTACATTAGCACAGATACGCAGTATTTT. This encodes CASSYISTDTQYF.